This TCR beta chain was obtained from a study of a mutant IDH1 vaccine in newly diagnosed glioma. The assay was immunoSEQ multiplex PCR, and TCRdb's table has in-frame clones only and misses some. The table shows some 61,000 clones, with 84% occurring only once. Remarks on this clone: Its antigen is unknown.

The CDR3 length is 13 residues. Germline CDR1 SGHDT, CDR2 YYEEEE. V was pared by 3 bases and J by 4 bases, with 8 bases between. Time point noted: week 35, safety follow-up. In every dose of vaccine, 300 ug of mutant IDH1 20-mer peptide was given alongside topical imiquimod. The chain has TRBV5-6 and TRBJ1-5, with D uncertain. Sequenced here: PBMCs, sampled from a glioma patient whose treatment included an IDH1 peptide vaccine. The clonotype was recovered from a man aged 18-30 years with glioma. CDR3 bases: TGTGCCAGCAGCTCCGGCCGGAATCAGCCCCAGCATTTT. This sequence encodes CASSSGRNQPQHF. The full variable domain, with the rest looked up from reference TRBV5-6 and TRBJ1-5, is DAGVTQSPTHLIKTRGQQVTLRCSPKSGHDTVSWYQQALGQGPQFIFQYYEEEERQRGNFPDRFSGHQFPNYSSELNVNALLLGDSALYLCASSSGRNQPQHFGDGTRLSIL.